This T cell receptor beta chain was retrieved from a study of cytomegalovirus exposure and HLA in healthy donors. About this clone itself: Its antigen remains unknown.

CDR3 size: 15 residues. The ends were cut back, 0 bases at V and 6 bases at J, with 12 bases in the middle. Per germline, CDR1 SGHRS and CDR2 YFSETQ. General study points: Later analysis placed DRB1 highest and HLA-C lowest in TCR association rates, which differed by HLA locus. A further, later analysis showed that HLA-associated TCR beta chains (compared with equally common others) were more clonally expanded.

The PCR contained 60 Vbeta and 13 Jbeta primers. Produced via immunoSEQ multiplex PCR; TCRdb's table is partial and in-frame only. This sample's table reports 150,000 or so clones. This chain joins TRBV5-1 and TRBJ2-2; TRBD1 is a possible D gene (6 bases). The clonotype originates from a man younger than 40 in good health and CMV-seronegative. The sample comprised PBMCs. CDR3 nucleotides: TGCGCCAGCAGCTTGGACCTCCGGACAGCCGGGGAGCTGTTTTTT. Protein sequence: CASSLDLRTAGELFF.